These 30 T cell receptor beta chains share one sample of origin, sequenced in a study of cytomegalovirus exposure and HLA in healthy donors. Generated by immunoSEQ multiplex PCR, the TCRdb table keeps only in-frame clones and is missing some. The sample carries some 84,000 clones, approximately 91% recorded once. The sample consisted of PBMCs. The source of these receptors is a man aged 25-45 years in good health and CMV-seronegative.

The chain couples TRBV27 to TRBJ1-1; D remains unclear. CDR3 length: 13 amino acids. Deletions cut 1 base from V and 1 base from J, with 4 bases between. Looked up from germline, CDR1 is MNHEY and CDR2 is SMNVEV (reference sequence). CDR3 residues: CASSLFSNTEAFF. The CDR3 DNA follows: TGTGCCAGCAGTTTATTCTCGAACACTGAAGCTTTCTTT.

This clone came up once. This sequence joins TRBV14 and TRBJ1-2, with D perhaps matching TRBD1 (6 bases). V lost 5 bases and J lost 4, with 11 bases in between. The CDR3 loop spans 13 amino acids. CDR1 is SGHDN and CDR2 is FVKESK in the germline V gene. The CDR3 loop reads CASSKGRGYGYTF. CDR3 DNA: TGTGCCAGCAGCAAGGGCAGGGGCTATGGCTACACCTTC.

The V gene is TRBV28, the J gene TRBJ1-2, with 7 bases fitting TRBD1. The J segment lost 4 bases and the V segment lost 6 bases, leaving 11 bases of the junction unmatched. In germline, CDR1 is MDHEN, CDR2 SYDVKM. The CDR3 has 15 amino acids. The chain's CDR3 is CASSLYRGQLYGYTF. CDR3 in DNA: TGTGCCAGCAGCCTTTACCGGGGACAGCTCTATGGCTACACCTTC.

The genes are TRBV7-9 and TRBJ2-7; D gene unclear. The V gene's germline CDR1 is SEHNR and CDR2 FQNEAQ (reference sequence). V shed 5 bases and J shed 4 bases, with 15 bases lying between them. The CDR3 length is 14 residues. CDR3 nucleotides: TGTGCCAGCAGCCCTATCACGCCAAGATACGAGCAGTACTTC. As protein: CASSPITPRYEQYF.

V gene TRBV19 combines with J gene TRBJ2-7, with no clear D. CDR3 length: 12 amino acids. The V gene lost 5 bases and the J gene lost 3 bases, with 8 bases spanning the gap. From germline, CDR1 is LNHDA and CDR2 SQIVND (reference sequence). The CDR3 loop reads CASSSNHYEQYF. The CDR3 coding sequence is TGTGCCAGTAGTTCCAATCACTACGAGCAGTACTTC.

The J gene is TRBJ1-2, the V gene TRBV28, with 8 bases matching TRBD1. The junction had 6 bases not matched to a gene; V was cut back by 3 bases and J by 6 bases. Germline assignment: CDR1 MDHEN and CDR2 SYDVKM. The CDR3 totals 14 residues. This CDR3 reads CASSFLQGADGYTF. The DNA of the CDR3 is TGTGCCAGCAGTTTTTTGCAGGGGGCGGATGGCTACACCTTC.

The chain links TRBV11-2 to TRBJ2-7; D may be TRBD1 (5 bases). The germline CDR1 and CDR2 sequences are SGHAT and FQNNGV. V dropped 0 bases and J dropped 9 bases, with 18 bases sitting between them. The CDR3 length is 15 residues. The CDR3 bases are TGTGCCAGCAGCTTAGATCGAGGACAACACGTGCGGCAGTACTTC. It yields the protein CASSLDRGQHVRQYF.

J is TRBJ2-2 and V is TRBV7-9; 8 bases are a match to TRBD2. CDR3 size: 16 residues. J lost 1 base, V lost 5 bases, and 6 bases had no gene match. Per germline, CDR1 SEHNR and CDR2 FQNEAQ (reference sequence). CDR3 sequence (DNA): TGTGCCAGCAGCCCTAGCGGGCGACGGAACACCGGGGAGCTGTTTTTT. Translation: CASSPSGRRNTGELFF.

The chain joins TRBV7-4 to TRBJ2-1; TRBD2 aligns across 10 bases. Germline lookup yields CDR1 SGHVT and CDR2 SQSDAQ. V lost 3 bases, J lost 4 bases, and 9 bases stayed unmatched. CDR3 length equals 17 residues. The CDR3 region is CASSFMLAGGIYNEQFF. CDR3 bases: TGTGCCAGCAGCTTTATGTTAGCGGGGGGCATTTACAATGAGCAGTTCTTC.

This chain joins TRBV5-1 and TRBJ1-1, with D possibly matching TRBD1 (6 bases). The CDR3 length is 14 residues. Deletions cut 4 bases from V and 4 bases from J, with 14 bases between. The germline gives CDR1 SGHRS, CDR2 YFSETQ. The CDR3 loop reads CASSPGQGGTEAFF. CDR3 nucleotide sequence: TGCGCCAGCAGCCCGGGGCAAGGGGGCACTGAAGCTTTCTTT.

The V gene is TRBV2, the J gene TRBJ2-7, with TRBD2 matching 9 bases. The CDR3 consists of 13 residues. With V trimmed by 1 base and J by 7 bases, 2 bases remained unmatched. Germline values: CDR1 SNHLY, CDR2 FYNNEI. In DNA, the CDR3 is TGTGCCAGCAGTGAAGGGGGACTAGCTGAGCAGTACTTC. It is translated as CASSEGGLAEQYF.

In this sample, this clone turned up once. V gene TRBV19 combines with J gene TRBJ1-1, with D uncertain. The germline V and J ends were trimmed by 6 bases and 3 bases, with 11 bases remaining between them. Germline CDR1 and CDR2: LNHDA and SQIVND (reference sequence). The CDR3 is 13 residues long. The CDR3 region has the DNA TGTGCCAGTAGGAGAGAGTCGCACACTGAAGCTTTCTTT. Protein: CASRRESHTEAFF.

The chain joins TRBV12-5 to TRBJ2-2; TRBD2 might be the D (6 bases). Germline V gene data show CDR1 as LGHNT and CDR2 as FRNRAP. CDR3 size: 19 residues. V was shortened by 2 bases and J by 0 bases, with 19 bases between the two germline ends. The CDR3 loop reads CASGLQGKAGKTNTGELFF. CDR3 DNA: TGTGCTAGTGGTTTGCAGGGCAAGGCGGGGAAAACGAACACCGGGGAGCTGTTTTTT.

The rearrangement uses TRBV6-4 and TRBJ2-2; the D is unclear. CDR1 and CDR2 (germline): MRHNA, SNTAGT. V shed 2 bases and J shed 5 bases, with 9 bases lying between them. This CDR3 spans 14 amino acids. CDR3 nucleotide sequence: TGTGCCAGCAGTGACCGGAGTGAAACCGGGGAGCTGTTTTTT. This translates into CASSDRSETGELFF.

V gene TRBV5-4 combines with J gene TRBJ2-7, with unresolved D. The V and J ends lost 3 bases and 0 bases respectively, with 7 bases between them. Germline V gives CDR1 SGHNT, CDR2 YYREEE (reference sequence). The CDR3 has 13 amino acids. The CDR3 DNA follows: TGTGCCAGCAGCTCTCCTAGCTCCTACGAGCAGTACTTC. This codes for CASSSPSSYEQYF.

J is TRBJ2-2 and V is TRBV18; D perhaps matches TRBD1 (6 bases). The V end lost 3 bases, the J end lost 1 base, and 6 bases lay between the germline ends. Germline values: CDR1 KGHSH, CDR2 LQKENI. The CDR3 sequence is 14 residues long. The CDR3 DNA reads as TGTGCCAGCTCACCGGACAGGAACACCGGGGAGCTGTTTTTT. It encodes CASSPDRNTGELFF.

CDR3 amino acids: CSVDRGPTEAFF. DNA of the CDR3: TGCAGCGTTGACAGGGGGCCCACTGAAGCTTTCTTT. The V gene is TRBV29-1, the J gene TRBJ1-1; TRBD1 matches 8 bases. The junction had 1 base not matched to a gene; V was cut back by 3 bases and J by 4 bases. The CDR3 is 12 residues long. CDR1 SQVTM and CDR2 ANQGSEA come from the germline V gene.

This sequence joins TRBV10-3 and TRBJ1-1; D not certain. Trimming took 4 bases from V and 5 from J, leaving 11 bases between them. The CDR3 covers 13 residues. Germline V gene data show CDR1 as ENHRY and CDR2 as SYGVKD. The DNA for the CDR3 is TGTGCCATCAGTGCAGTACCTAGGACTGAAGCTTTCTTT. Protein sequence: CAISAVPRTEAFF.

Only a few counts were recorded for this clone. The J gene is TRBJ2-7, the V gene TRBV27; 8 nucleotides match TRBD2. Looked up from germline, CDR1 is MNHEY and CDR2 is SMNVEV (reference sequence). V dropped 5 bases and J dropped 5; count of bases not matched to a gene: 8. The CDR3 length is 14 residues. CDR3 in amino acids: CASSHGGAVHEQYF. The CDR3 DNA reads TGTGCCAGCAGTCACGGGGGGGCCGTCCACGAGCAGTACTTC.

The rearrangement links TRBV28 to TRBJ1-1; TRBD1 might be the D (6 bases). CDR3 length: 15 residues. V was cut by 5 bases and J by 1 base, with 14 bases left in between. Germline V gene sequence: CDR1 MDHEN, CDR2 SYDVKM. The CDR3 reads CASSPNRAQNTEAFF. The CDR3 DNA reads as TGTGCCAGCAGTCCTAACAGGGCCCAGAACACTGAAGCTTTCTTT.

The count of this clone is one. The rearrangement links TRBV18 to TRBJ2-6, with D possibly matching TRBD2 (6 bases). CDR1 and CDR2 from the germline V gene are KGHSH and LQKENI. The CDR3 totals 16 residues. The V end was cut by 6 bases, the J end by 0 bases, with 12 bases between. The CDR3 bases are TGTGCCAGCTCCCCGGGGAGGACCTCTGGGGCCAACGTCCTGACTTTC. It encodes CASSPGRTSGANVLTF.

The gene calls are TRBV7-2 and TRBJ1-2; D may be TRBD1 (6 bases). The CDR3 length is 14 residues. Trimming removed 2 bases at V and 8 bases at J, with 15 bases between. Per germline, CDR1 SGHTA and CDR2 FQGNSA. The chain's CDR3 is CASSLQGPMRGYTF. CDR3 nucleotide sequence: TGTGCCAGCAGCTTACAGGGGCCCATGAGGGGCTACACCTTC.

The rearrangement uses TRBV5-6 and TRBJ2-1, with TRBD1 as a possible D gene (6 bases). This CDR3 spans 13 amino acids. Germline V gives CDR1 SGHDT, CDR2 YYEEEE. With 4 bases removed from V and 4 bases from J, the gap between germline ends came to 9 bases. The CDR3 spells CASSRTDYNEQFF. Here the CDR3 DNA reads TGTGCCAGCAGCCGGACAGATTACAATGAGCAGTTCTTC.

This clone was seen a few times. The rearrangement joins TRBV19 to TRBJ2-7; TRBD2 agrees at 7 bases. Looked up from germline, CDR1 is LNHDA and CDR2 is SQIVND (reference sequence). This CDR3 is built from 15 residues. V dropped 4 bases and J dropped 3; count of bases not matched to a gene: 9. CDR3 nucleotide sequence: TGTGCCAGTAGTAGGCCCGGGACTACTATCTACGAGCAGTACTTC. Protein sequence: CASSRPGTTIYEQYF.

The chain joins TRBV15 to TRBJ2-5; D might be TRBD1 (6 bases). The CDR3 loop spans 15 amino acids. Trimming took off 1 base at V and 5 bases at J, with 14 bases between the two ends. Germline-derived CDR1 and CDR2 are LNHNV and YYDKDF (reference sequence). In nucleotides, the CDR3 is TGTGCCACCAGCAGAGTTTACAGGGCTTACGAGACCCAGTACTTC. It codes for CATSRVYRAYETQYF.

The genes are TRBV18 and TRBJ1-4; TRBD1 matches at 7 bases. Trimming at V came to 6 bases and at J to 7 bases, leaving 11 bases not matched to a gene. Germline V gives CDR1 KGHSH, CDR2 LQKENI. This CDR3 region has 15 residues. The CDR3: CASSIPGTAGEKLFF. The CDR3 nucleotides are TGTGCCAGCTCCATCCCCGGGACAGCAGGTGAAAAACTGTTTTTT.

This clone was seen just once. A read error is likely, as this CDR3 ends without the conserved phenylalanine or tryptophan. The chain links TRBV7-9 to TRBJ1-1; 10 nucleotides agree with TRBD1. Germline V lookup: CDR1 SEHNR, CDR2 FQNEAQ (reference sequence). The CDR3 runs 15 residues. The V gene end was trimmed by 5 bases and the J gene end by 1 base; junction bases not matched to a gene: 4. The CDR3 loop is CASSPRQGANTEAFL. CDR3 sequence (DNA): TGTGCCAGCAGCCCACGACAGGGGGCGAACACTGAAGCTTTCCTT.

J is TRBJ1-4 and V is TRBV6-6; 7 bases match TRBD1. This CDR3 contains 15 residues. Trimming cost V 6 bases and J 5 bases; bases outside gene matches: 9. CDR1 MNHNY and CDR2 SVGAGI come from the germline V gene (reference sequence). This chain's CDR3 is CASRASGTENEKLFF. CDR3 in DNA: TGTGCCAGCAGAGCATCCGGGACAGAAAATGAAAAACTGTTTTTT.

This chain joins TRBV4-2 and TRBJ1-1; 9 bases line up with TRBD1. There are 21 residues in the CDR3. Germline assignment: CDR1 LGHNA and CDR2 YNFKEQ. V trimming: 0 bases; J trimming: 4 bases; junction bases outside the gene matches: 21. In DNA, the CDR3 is TGTGCCAGCAGCCAAGATATCGTCCTCCCCGGGGACAGGGCAGGAGGCACTGAAGCTTTCTTT. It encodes CASSQDIVLPGDRAGGTEAFF.

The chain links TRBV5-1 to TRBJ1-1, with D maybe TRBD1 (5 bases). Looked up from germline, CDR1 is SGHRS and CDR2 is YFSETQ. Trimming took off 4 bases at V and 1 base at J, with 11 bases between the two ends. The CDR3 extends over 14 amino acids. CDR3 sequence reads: CASSPWGENTEAFF. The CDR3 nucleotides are TGCGCCAGCAGCCCCTGGGGGGAGAACACTGAAGCTTTCTTT.